This entry is about one TCR beta chain. The antigen is not known. The data belong to a study of graft-versus-host responses after intestinal transplantation. On the study more broadly: Each recipient received a multivisceral, liver-intestinal, or isolated intestinal graft. Anti-thymocyte globulin served as induction for all recipients, who then took tacrolimus and steroids for three to four years.

TCRdb's table, derived via immunoSEQ multiplex PCR, lists solely in-frame clones and lacks some. The data show approximately 38,000 clones, roughly four fifths seen once. V lost 0 bases and J 13 bases, leaving 12 bases between the germline ends. Per germline, CDR1 SNHLY and CDR2 FYNNEI. The CDR3 has 13 residues. Findings and caveats of the study: Allografts carried high graft-versus-host to host-versus-graft clonal ratios in patients having graft-donor T cell macrochimerism. Peak GvH clone levels in circulation were associated with early post-transplant HvG declines.

This material consisted of PBMCs, taken around 1,000 days after transplant. The chain recombines TRBV2 with TRBJ2-2; TRBD1 or TRBD2 may be the D gene (6 bases each). The sequence was obtained from a human patient who received an intestinal transplant, so some T cells may come from the graft donor. The chain's CDR3 is CASSEAKGGGLFF. Written as DNA, the CDR3 is TGTGCCAGCAGTGAAGCGAAGGGGGGAGGGCTGTTTTTT.